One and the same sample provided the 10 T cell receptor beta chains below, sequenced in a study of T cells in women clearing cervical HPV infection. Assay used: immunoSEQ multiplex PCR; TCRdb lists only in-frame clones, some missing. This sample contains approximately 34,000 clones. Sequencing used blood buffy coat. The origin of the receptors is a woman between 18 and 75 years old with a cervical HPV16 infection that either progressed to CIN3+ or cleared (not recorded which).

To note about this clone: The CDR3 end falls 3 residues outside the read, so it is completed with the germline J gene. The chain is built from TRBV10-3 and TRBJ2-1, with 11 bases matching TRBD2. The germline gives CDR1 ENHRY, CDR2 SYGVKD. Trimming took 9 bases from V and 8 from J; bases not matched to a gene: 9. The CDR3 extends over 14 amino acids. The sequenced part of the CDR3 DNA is TGTGCCATAAATTCACTAGCGGGAGACGATGAG. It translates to CAINSLAGDDE. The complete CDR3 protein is CAINSLAGDDEQFF.

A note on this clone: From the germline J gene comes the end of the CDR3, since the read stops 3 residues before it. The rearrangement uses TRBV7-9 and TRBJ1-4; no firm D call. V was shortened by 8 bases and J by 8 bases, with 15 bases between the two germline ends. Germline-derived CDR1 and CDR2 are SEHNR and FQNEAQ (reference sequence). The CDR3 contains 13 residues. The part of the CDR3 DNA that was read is TGTGCCAGCGCGCGGGTGAATCGCGAAAAA. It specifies CASARVNREK. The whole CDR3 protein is CASARVNREKLFF. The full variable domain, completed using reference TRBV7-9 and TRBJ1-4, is DTGVSQNPRHKITKRGQNVTFRCDPISEHNRLYWYRQTLGQGPEFLTYFQNEAQLEKSRLLSDRFSAERPKGSFSTLEIQRTEQGDSAMYLCASARVNREKLFFGSGTQLSVL.

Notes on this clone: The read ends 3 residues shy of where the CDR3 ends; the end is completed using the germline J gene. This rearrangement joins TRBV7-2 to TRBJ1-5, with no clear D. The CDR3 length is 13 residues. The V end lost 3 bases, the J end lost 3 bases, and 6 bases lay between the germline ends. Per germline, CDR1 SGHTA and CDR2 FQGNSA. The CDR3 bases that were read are TGTGCCAGCAGCTTTCGTTTCAATCAGCCC. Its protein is CASSFRFNQP. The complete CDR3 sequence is CASSFRFNQPQHF.

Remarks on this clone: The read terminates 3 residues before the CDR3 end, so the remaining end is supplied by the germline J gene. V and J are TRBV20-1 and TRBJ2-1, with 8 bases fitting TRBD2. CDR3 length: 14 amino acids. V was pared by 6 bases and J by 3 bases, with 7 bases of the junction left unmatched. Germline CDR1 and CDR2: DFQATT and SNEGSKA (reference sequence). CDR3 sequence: CSANSGISYNEQFF. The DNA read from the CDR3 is TGCAGTGCCAATAGCGGGATTAGCTACAATGAG.

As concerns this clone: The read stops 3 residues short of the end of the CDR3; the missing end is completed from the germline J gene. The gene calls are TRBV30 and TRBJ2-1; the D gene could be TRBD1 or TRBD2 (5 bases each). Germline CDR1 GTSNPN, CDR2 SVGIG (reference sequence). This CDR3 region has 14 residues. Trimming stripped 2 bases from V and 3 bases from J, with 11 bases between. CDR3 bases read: TGTGCCTGGAGTCCGGGAAGGGGCTACAATGAG. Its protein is CAWSPGRGYNE. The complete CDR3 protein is CAWSPGRGYNEQFF.

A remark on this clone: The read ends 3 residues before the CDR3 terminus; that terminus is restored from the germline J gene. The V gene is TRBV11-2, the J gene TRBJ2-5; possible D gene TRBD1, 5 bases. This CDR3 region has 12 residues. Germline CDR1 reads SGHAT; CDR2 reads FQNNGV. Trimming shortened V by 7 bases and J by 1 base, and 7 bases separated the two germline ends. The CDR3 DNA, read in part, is TGTGCCAGCACCCAGGGCCAAGAGACC. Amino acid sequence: CASTQGQET. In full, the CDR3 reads CASTQGQETQYF.

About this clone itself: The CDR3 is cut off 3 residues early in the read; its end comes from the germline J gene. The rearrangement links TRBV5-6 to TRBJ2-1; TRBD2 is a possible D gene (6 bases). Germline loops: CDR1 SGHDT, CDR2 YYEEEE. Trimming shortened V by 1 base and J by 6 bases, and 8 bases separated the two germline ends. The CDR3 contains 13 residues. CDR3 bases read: TGTGCCAGCAGCTTGCCTAGCGTCAATGAG. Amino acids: CASSLPSVNE. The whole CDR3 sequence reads CASSLPSVNEQFF. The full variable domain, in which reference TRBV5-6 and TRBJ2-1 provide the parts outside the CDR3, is DAGVTQSPTHLIKTRGQQVTLRCSPKSGHDTVSWYQQALGQGPQFIFQYYEEEERQRGNFPDRFSGHQFPNYSSELNVNALLLGDSALYLCASSLPSVNEQFFGPGTRLTVL.

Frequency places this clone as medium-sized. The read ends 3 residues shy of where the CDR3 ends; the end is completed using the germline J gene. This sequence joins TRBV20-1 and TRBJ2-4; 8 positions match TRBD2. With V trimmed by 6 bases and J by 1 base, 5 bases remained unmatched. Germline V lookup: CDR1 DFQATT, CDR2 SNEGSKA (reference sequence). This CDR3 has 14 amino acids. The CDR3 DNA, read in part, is TGCAGTGCGATTAGCGGGAAGGCCAAAAACATT. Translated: CSAISGKAKNI. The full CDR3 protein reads CSAISGKAKNIQYF.

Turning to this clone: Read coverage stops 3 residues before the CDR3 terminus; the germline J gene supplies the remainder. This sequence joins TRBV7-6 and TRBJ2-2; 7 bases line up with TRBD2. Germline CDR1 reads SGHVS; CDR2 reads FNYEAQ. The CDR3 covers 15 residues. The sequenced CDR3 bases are TGTGCCAGCAGCTTGGGGGGGACTGCTTTTTCACCG. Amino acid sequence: CASSLGGTAFSP. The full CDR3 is CASSLGGTAFSPLFF.

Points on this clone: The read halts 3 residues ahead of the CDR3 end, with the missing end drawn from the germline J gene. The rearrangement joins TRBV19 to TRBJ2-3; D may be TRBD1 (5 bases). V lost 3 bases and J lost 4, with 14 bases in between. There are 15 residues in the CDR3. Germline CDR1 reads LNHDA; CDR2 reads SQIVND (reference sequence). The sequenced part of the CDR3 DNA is TGTGCCAGTAGTATTCATTTGGGGCCGGCAGATACG. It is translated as CASSIHLGPADT. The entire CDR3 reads CASSIHLGPADTQYF.